This T cell receptor (beta chain) was obtained from a study of CD8 T cells in ankylosing spondylitis. Study findings and constraints: Matched ankylosing spondylitis synovial fluid reportedly showed significant enrichment of disease-linked clones. Peripheral blood samples showed relatively rare disease-linked clones, and these clones were CD8+. Characteristic, it appeared, of ankylosing spondylitis blood was a TCR beta motif of several highly homologous variants.

By quantitative 5'-RACE with molecular barcodes, the TCR beta libraries were made. TCRdb recomputed calls from the 5' RACE reads with MiXCR, one row per CDR3 protein. The sample has around 770,000 distinct CDR3 sequences; 12% are singletons. The CDR3 totals 12 residues. Trimming pared 2 bases from V and 1 base from J, leaving 5 bases between. CDR1 is GTSNPN and CDR2 is SVGIG in the germline V gene (reference sequence). Remarks on this clonotype: Its cognate antigen is unknown.

The sample was blood, either unsorted or a sorted T cell fraction (not recorded which). The chain couples TRBV30 to TRBJ1-1, with D unresolved. This receptor was identified in a male donor with ankylosing spondylitis. CDR3: CAWSSGNTEAFF. In DNA, the CDR3 is TGTGCCTGGAGTTCAGGGAACACTGAAGCTTTCTTT. Full variable domain (remainder filled in from reference TRBV30 and TRBJ1-1): SQTIHQWPATLVQPVGSPLSLECTVEGTSNPNLYWYRQAAGRGLQLLFYSVGIGQISSEVPQNLSASRPQDRQFILSSKKLLLSDSGFYLCAWSSGNTEAFFGQGTRLTVV.